This is a list of T cell receptor beta chains from one sample in a study of identical twins. MiXCR, run by TCRdb on the 5' RACE reads, gives a single entry per CDR3 protein. The sample holds approximately 680,000 distinct CDR3 sequences; just over 7% are singletons and the top ten take 1.6%. The sample was also linked to a second study, of yellow fever vaccine responses in identical twins.

What was sequenced was PBMCs. The receptors here all came from a woman aged 18 to 35 in good health. CDR3s include the opening cysteine and the closing phenylalanine or tryptophan.

V gene	J gene	CDR3 protein
TRBV2	TRBJ2-3	CAARREWADTQYF
TRBV24-1	TRBJ2-1	CATSDSRAGLGYEQFF
TRBV5-4	TRBJ2-1	CASSPGGGGFDEQFF
TRBV6-5	TRBJ2-5	CASSYSLGTGGFGETQYF
TRBV5-6	TRBJ2-3	CASSFLAGTSDTQYF
TRBV25-1	TRBJ2-5	CASSESGGGDLETQYF
TRBV6-1	TRBJ2-7	CASRNAGGPFYEQYF
TRBV7-8	TRBJ2-2	CASSWGGTTGELFF
TRBV29-1	TRBJ2-7	CSVGEWGRYEQYF
TRBV7-8	TRBJ1-2	CASSLAQGSDGYTF
TRBV11-2	TRBJ1-4	CASSLNLGGIEKLFF
TRBV6-5	TRBJ1-4	CASRTGNEKLFF
TRBV27	TRBJ2-3	CASSFSPTTRGDTQYF
TRBV27	TRBJ1-5	CASSSGYGVNQPQHF
TRBV20-1	TRBJ2-7	CSADDRGMAGEETYEQYF
TRBV12-3/TRBV12-4	TRBJ2-6	CASSPEGVLTF
TRBV9	TRBJ2-1	CASSVVAGTGNEQFF
TRBV11-2	TRBJ1-1	CASSLGGGFTEAFF
TRBV11-2	TRBJ1-1	CASSARQSLNTEAFF
TRBV12-3/TRBV12-4	TRBJ1-1	CASNSDTNTEAFF
TRBV20-1	TRBJ2-1	CSAEGLAEAYNEQFF
TRBV4-1	TRBJ2-3	CASSQVGVGTDTQYF
TRBV10-3	TRBJ2-3	CAIRGAGALTDTQYF
TRBV12-3/TRBV12-4	TRBJ2-3	CASSLTGREKVDTQYF
TRBV4-2	TRBJ2-5	CASSRDGGETQYF
TRBV28	TRBJ2-3	CASSSDSLLTDTQYF
TRBV4-1	TRBJ2-1	CASSPRTSGSGNEQFF
TRBV27	TRBJ2-2	CASSPYSYPNTGELFF
TRBV14	TRBJ2-1	CASSQDSTLREQFF